Listed below are T cell receptor beta chains from one sample, sequenced in a study of OX40 agonist ivuxolimab in advanced cancers. Some clones are missing from TCRdb's copy, which holds only in-frame ones; the method was immunoSEQ multiplex PCR. Here the sample spans about 100,000 clones, 75% to 95% being singletons. The input for sequencing was CD4+ or CD8+ T cells sorted from blood, taken in a trial of the OX40 agonist ivuxolimab. These receptors were collected from an adult with an advanced solid tumor such as melanoma, head and neck, liver or kidney cancer. The CDR3 runs from the conserved cysteine through the conserved F or W. The order of the fields is CDR3 protein, CDR3 DNA, J gene, D gene, V gene, clone size. A D gene is named only where the DNA matches it firmly. A clone size is listed for some rows: how often the clone was seen (once, few, many), or a class if it is expanded.

CDR3: CASSLTSGRKTQYF
DNA: TGTGCCAGCAGTTTAACTAGCGGGAGGAAGACCCAGTACTTC
J: TRBJ2-5
D: TRBD2
V: TRBV28
size: -

CDR3: CASSQSLQGAGLRTDTQYF
DNA: TGCGCCAGCAGTCAATCTCTGCAGGGGGCAGGGCTCAGGACAGATACGCAGTATTTT
J: TRBJ2-3
D: TRBD1
V: TRBV23-1
size: -

CDR3: CASSESRIEAFF
DNA: TGTGCCAGCAGTGAATCCCGGATTGAAGCTTTCTTT
J: TRBJ1-1
D: -
V: TRBV6-1
size: -

CDR3: CASGLGRLRTEAFF
DNA: TGTGCTAGTGGCCTAGGACGGTTACGGACTGAAGCTTTCTTT
J: TRBJ1-1
D: -
V: TRBV12-5
size: once

CDR3: CASSVSTTGNSPLHF
DNA: TGTGCCAGCAGTGTCTCCACCACAGGGAATTCACCCCTCCACTTT
J: TRBJ1-6
D: -
V: TRBV6-1
size: -

CDR3: CASSKSTGGYSNQPQHF
DNA: TGTGCCAGCAGCAAGTCGACAGGAGGGTATAGCAATCAGCCCCAGCATTTT
J: TRBJ1-5
D: -
V: TRBV21-1
size: -

CDR3: CASSPPSDNEQFF
DNA: TGTGCCAGCAGCCCACCCTCGGACAATGAGCAGTTCTTC
J: TRBJ2-1
D: -
V: TRBV9
size: -

CDR3: CASSGLAGYNEQFF
DNA: TGTGCCAGCTCGGGACTAGCGGGCTACAATGAGCAGTTCTTC
J: TRBJ2-1
D: TRBD2
V: TRBV18
size: -

CDR3: CASSRDWADTQYF
DNA: TGTGCCAGCAGCCGCGACTGGGCAGATACGCAGTATTTT
J: TRBJ2-3
D: -
V: TRBV9
size: -

CDR3: CASSESGTGYNQPQHF
DNA: TGTGCCAGCAGTGAATCGGGGACAGGGTACAATCAGCCCCAGCATTTT
J: TRBJ1-5
D: TRBD1
V: TRBV25-1
size: -